A selection of T cell receptor beta chains follows, all from one sample in a study of identical twins. From the 5' RACE reads, TCRdb called clonotypes with MiXCR, one entry per CDR3 protein. The table lists roughly 690,000 distinct CDR3 sequences, roughly 6% of them singletons. Source material: naive T cells sorted from blood. These receptors came from a man aged 18 to 29 in good health. Both conserved end residues are part of each CDR3. The order of the fields is J gene, D gene, CDR3 length, clone size, V gene, CDR3 protein, CDR3 DNA. The D gene is left open where the match is weak. Size is omitted from some rows. Given values are once, few, many or a class for expanded clones.

TRBJ2-1 | . | 11 | many | TRBV28 | CASSRFNEQFF | TGTGCCAGCAGTCGCTTCAATGAGCAGTTCTTC
TRBJ2-2 | TRBD2 | 13 | . | TRBV7-3 | CASSSGLAGELFF | TGTGCCAGCAGCTCTGGACTAGCCGGGGAGCTGTTTTTT
TRBJ2-7 | TRBD2 | 15 | many | TRBV14 | CASSQEARGSAEQYF | TGTGCCAGCAGCCAAGAGGCTCGCGGGAGTGCCGAGCAGTACTTC
TRBJ2-2 | TRBD2 | 17 | many | TRBV12-3/TRBV12-4 | CASSRTSGRKGVGELFF | TGTGCCAGCAGCCGGACTAGCGGGAGGAAAGGGGTCGGGGAGCTGTTTTTT
TRBJ2-1 | TRBD1 | 15 | many | TRBV6-4 | CASSDLTGSYNEQFF | TGTGCCAGCAGTGACTTGACAGGGAGTTACAATGAGCAGTTCTTC
TRBJ2-7 | TRBD2 | 13 | many | TRBV12-3/TRBV12-4 | CASSFGTGREQYF | TGTGCCAGCAGTTTCGGGACCGGGAGGGAGCAGTACTTC
TRBJ2-1 | . | 15 | . | TRBV4-2 | CASSQEMRVDNEQFF | TGTGCCAGCAGCCAAGAGATGAGGGTAGACAATGAGCAGTTCTTC
TRBJ2-2 | TRBD2 | 13 | many | TRBV5-1 | CASSREGPGELFF | TGCGCCAGCAGCCGGGAGGGTCCCGGGGAGCTGTTTTTT
TRBJ2-7 | . | 17 | many | TRBV20-1 | CSARDFGSGTAVYEQYF | TGCAGTGCTAGAGATTTTGGGAGCGGGACAGCGGTCTACGAGCAGTACTTC
TRBJ2-5 | TRBD1 | 13 | . | TRBV6-1 | CASRTGTGGAQYF | TGTGCCAGCAGGACCGGGACAGGGGGCGCCCAGTACTTC
TRBJ1-2 | . | 13 | . | TRBV12-3/TRBV12-4 | CASSLGTEFGYTF | TGTGCCAGCAGTTTAGGGACGGAGTTTGGCTACACCTTC
TRBJ1-4 | . | 15 | many | TRBV15 | CATSRYDTDAEKLFF | TGTGCCACCAGCAGATATGACACGGACGCTGAAAAACTGTTTTTT
TRBJ2-2 | TRBD1 | 12 | many | TRBV6-5 | CASQGAIGELFF | TGTGCCAGCCAGGGGGCGATCGGGGAGCTGTTTTTT
TRBJ2-3 | TRBD2 | 18 | few | TRBV10-3 | CAISEGGGTSGRSLTQYF | TGTGCCATCAGTGAAGGAGGGGGGACTAGCGGGAGGTCCCTCACGCAGTATTTT
TRBJ2-1 | TRBD2 | 18 | many | TRBV29-1 | CSVEGVLPTSGSINEQFF | TGCAGCGTTGAAGGGGTCCTCCCTACTAGCGGGAGTATCAATGAGCAGTTCTTC
TRBJ2-5 | . | 12 | many | TRBV3-1 | CASSQPWETQYF | TGTGCCAGCAGCCAACCCTGGGAGACCCAGTACTTC
TRBJ2-5 | TRBD2 | 14 | many | TRBV27 | CASGAGSGRETQYF | TGTGCCAGCGGGGCGGGAAGCGGGAGGGAGACCCAGTACTTC
TRBJ2-5 | TRBD1 | 13 | few | TRBV6-1 | CASWGTAQETQYF | TGTGCCAGCTGGGGGACAGCCCAAGAGACCCAGTACTTC
TRBJ2-7 | TRBD1 | 17 | few | TRBV6-1 | CASSLGQGAITQDEQYF | TGTGCCAGCAGCCTCGGACAGGGGGCGATTACCCAGGACGAGCAGTACTTC
TRBJ2-7 | . | 12 | many | TRBV12-3/TRBV12-4 | CARGDTSYEQYF | TGTGCCAGAGGGGACACCTCCTACGAGCAGTACTTC
TRBJ2-7 | TRBD1 | 16 | . | TRBV4-2 | CASSHLSGTASYEQYF | TGTGCCAGCAGCCATTTGTCCGGGACAGCTTCCTACGAGCAGTACTTC
TRBJ2-1 | TRBD2 | 16 | . | TRBV4-2 | CASSQEGLAANNEQFF | TGTGCCAGCAGCCAGGAGGGACTAGCGGCCAATAATGAGCAGTTCTTC
TRBJ2-7 | . | 15 | . | TRBV6-2/TRBV6-3 | CASGPTYRSPYEQYF | TGTGCCAGCGGACCAACCTACAGGTCACCTTACGAGCAGTACTTC
TRBJ2-7 | TRBD1 | 14 | . | TRBV30 | CAWSETGPIYEQYF | TGTGCCTGGAGTGAGACAGGGCCGATCTACGAGCAGTACTTC
TRBJ2-3 | TRBD2 | 15 | few | TRBV12-3/TRBV12-4 | CASTQGLAGADTQYF | TGTGCCAGCACCCAGGGACTAGCGGGAGCAGATACGCAGTATTTT
TRBJ2-5 | . | 13 | few | TRBV7-2 | CASSFYVSETQYF | TGTGCCAGCAGCTTTTACGTGTCAGAGACCCAGTACTTC
TRBJ1-2 | TRBD1 | 16 | many | TRBV4-2 | CASSQDQGGQGNGYTF | TGTGCCAGCAGCCAAGATCAGGGGGGACAGGGGAATGGCTACACCTTC
TRBJ2-7 | TRBD2 | 14 | . | TRBV28 | CASSFASGRGEQYF | TGTGCCAGCAGTTTCGCTAGCGGGAGGGGCGAGCAGTACTTC
TRBJ2-3 | . | 14 | . | TRBV6-1 | CASSVAEPPDTQYF | TGTGCCAGCAGTGTAGCGGAGCCTCCGGATACGCAGTATTTT
TRBJ2-5 | TRBD2 | 14 | . | TRBV25-1 | CASLAGLAAETQYF | TGTGCCAGCTTGGCGGGACTAGCAGCAGAGACCCAGTACTTC
TRBJ2-5 | . | 13 | few | TRBV6-1 | CASTVAYQETQYF | TGTGCCAGCACTGTGGCCTACCAAGAGACCCAGTACTTC
TRBJ1-1 | TRBD1 | 16 | many | TRBV12-3/TRBV12-4 | CASSIGVLGGIREAFF | TGTGCCAGCAGCATAGGGGTCTTAGGGGGCATTCGGGAAGCTTTCTTT
TRBJ2-7 | TRBD2 | 15 | many | TRBV5-5 | CASSLGLAGLNEQYF | TGTGCCAGCAGCTTGGGACTAGCGGGACTGAACGAGCAGTACTTC
TRBJ1-6 | . | 16 | . | TRBV15 | CATSIDSQRDNSPLHF | TGTGCCACCAGCATCGACAGCCAAAGGGATAATTCACCCCTCCACTTT
TRBJ2-3 | TRBD2 | 16 | . | TRBV7-3 | CASSLISGGPIDTQYF | TGTGCCAGCAGCTTAATTTCGGGAGGGCCGATAGATACGCAGTATTTT
TRBJ2-5 | . | 13 | . | TRBV20-1 | CSGAFGAGETQYF | TGCAGTGGGGCTTTTGGGGCTGGAGAGACCCAGTACTTC
TRBJ2-7 | TRBD2 | 15 | . | TRBV10-3 | CAISEGTSGVGEQYF | TGTGCCATCAGTGAAGGGACTAGCGGAGTCGGAGAGCAGTACTTC
TRBJ2-2 | . | 11 | . | TRBV30 | CAWTGTGELFF | TGTGCCTGGACAGGCACCGGGGAGCTGTTTTTT
TRBJ2-7 | . | 15 | . | TRBV15 | CATSRDSGAGGEQYF | TGTGCCACCAGCAGAGATAGTGGGGCCGGAGGGGAGCAGTACTTC
TRBJ2-6 | . | 15 | many | TRBV29-1 | CSVEVSGTGANVLTF | TGCAGCGTTGAGGTTTCAGGGACCGGGGCCAACGTCCTGACTTTC
TRBJ2-1 | . | 12 | many | TRBV10-3 | CAAQNVGDEQFF | TGTGCCGCACAGAACGTCGGGGATGAGCAGTTCTTC
TRBJ1-5 | . | 13 | many | TRBV5-1 | CASSENGKGPQHF | TGCGCCAGCAGCGAAAACGGAAAGGGGCCCCAGCATTTT
TRBJ2-3 | . | 15 | many | TRBV12-3/TRBV12-4 | CASSLKGPSPDTQYF | TGTGCCAGCAGTTTGAAGGGCCCTTCTCCTGATACGCAGTATTTT
TRBJ2-4 | . | 10 | many | TRBV6-1 | CASSENIQYF | TGTGCCAGCTCTGAAAACATTCAGTACTTC
TRBJ2-1 | . | 14 | many | TRBV5-1 | CASSLGESYNEQFF | TGCGCCAGCAGCTTGGGGGAGTCCTACAATGAGCAGTTCTTC
TRBJ2-1 | TRBD1 | 14 | few | TRBV5-1 | CASRQGARYNEQFF | TGCGCCAGCAGGCAGGGGGCACGGTACAATGAGCAGTTCTTC